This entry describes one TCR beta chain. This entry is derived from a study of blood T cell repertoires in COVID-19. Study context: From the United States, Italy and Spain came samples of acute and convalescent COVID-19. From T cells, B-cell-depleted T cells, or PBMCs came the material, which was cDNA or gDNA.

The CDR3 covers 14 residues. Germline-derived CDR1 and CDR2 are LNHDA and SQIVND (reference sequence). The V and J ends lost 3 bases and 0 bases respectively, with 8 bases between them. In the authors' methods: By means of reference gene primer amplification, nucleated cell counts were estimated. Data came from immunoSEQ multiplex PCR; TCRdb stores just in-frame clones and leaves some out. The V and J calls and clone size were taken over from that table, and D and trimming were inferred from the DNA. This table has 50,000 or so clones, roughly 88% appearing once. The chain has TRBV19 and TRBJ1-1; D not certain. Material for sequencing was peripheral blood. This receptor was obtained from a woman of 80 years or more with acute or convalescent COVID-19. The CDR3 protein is CASSMEGMNTEAFF. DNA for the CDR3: TGTGCCAGTAGTATGGAGGGCATGAACACTGAAGCTTTCTTT.